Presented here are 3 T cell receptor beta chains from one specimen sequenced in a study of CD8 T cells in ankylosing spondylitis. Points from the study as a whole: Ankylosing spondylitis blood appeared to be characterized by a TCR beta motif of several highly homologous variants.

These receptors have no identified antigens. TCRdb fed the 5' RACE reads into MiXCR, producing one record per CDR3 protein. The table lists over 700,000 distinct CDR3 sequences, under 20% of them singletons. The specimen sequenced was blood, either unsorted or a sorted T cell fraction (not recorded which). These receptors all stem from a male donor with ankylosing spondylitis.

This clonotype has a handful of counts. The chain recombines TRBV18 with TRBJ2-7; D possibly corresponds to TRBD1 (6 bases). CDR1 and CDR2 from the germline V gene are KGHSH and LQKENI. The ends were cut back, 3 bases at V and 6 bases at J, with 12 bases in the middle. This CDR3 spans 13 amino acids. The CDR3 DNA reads TGTGCCAGCTCACCGACAGGAACGAGCGAGCAGTACTTC. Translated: CASSPTGTSEQYF.

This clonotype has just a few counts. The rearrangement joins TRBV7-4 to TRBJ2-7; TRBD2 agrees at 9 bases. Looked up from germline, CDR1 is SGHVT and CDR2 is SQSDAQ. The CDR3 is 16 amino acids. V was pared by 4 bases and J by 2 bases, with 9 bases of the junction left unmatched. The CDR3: CASSSPIAGAPYEQYF. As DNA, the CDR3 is TGTGCCAGCAGCTCCCCCATAGCGGGAGCGCCCTACGAGCAGTACTTC. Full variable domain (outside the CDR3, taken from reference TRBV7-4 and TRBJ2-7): GAGVSQSPRYKVAKRGRDVALRCDSISGHVTLYWYRQTLGQGSEVLTYSQSDAQRDKSGRPSGRFSAERPERSVSTLKIQRTEQGDSAVYLCASSSPIAGAPYEQYFGPGTRLTVT.

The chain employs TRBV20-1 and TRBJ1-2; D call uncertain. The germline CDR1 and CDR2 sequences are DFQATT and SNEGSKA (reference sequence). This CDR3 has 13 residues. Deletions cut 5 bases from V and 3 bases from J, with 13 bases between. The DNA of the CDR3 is TGCAGTGCTGTAGACGTGTCGGACTATGGCTACACCTTC. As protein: CSAVDVSDYGYTF.